This TCR beta chain originates from a study of identical twins. The V and J ends lost 5 bases and 2 bases, in that order; junction bases with no gene match: 7. Germline V gene sequence: CDR1 DFQATT, CDR2 SNEGSKA (reference sequence). This CDR3 has 17 residues. This clonotype was seen only a few times. A single record per CDR3 protein comes from TCRdb applying MiXCR to the 5' RACE reads. Among 640,000 or so distinct CDR3 sequences listed, around 6% were seen once. This clonotype was sampled from a man aged 18 to 29 in good health. This chain uses TRBV20-1 with TRBJ2-1; TRBD2 matches at 15 bases. The sequenced material came from naive T cells sorted from blood. The CDR3 DNA is TGCAGTGCTGGACTAGCGGGAGGGGGGGCGACCTACAATGAGCAGTTCTTC. Its protein is CSAGLAGGGATYNEQFF.